Listed below are T cell receptor beta chains from one sample, sequenced in a study of type 1 regulatory T cells. The antigens for these receptors are not known. TCRdb ran MiXCR on the reads and lists one entry per CDR3 protein. The repertoire includes 60,000 to 75,000 distinct CDR3 sequences, around 20% of them detected once, and under 8.5% sits in the top ten. The sequenced sample was cultured type 1 regulatory T (Tr1) cells, either the whole culture or a sorted fraction (not recorded which). The receptors come from a human donor in good health. The CDR3 runs from the conserved cysteine through the conserved F or W. A D gene is named only where the DNA matches it firmly. Rows give clone size only sometimes, using once, few, many, or a class for an expanded clone.

d_call: NA; v_call: TRBV10-3; clone_size: few; j_call: TRBJ1-4; cdr3_aa: CAISDPQGPTNEKLFF; cdr3_nt: TGTGCCATCAGTGATCCCCAGGGACCAACTAATGAAAAACTGTTTTTT
d_call: NA; v_call: TRBV3-1; clone_size: few; j_call: TRBJ2-1; cdr3_aa: CASSQGGGEQFF; cdr3_nt: TGTGCCAGCAGCCAAGGAGGAGGCGAGCAGTTCTTC
d_call: TRBD1; v_call: TRBV27; clone_size: few; j_call: TRBJ1-2; cdr3_aa: CASSLTGTYGYTF; cdr3_nt: TGTGCCAGCAGTTTGACAGGGACATATGGCTACACCTTC
d_call: TRBD1; v_call: TRBV20-1; clone_size: few; j_call: TRBJ1-1; cdr3_aa: CSARDGTGLRTEAFF; cdr3_nt: TGCAGTGCTAGAGATGGGACAGGGTTGAGGACTGAAGCTTTCTTT
d_call: NA; v_call: TRBV19; clone_size: few; j_call: TRBJ1-5; cdr3_aa: CASSPGRSNQPQHF; cdr3_nt: TGTGCCAGTAGTCCCGGCCGGAGCAATCAGCCCCAGCATTTT
d_call: NA; v_call: TRBV5-1; clone_size: few; j_call: TRBJ2-2; cdr3_aa: CASSLDPRGTGELFF; cdr3_nt: TGCGCCAGCAGCTTAGATCCTAGGGGTACCGGGGAGCTGTTTTTT
d_call: NA; v_call: TRBV12-3/TRBV12-4; clone_size: few; j_call: TRBJ2-5; cdr3_aa: CASSSSFGAGETQYF; cdr3_nt: NA
d_call: NA; v_call: TRBV6-5; clone_size: few; j_call: TRBJ2-7; cdr3_aa: CASSYSSRDEQYF; cdr3_nt: TGTGCCAGCAGTTACTCGTCCAGGGACGAGCAGTACTTC
d_call: TRBD1; v_call: TRBV20-1; clone_size: few; j_call: TRBJ2-3; cdr3_aa: CSASPGTGASTDTQYF; cdr3_nt: TGCAGTGCTAGCCCCGGGACAGGGGCGAGCACAGATACGCAGTATTTT
d_call: TRBD1; v_call: TRBV18; clone_size: few; j_call: TRBJ2-5; cdr3_aa: CASSWRTGEQETQYF; cdr3_nt: TGTGCCAGCTCATGGAGGACAGGCGAGCAAGAGACCCAGTACTTC
d_call: NA; v_call: TRBV30; clone_size: few; j_call: TRBJ2-1; cdr3_aa: CAWSPRNEQFF; cdr3_nt: TGTGCCTGGAGTCCTCGCAATGAGCAGTTCTTC
d_call: NA; v_call: TRBV6-5; clone_size: few; j_call: TRBJ1-1; cdr3_aa: CASSYSLVRNTEAFF; cdr3_nt: TGTGCCAGCAGTTACTCGCTGGTTCGGAACACTGAAGCTTTCTTT
d_call: NA; v_call: TRBV20-1; clone_size: NA; j_call: TRBJ1-6; cdr3_aa: CSTRDGGQSDNSPLHF; cdr3_nt: TGCAGTACTAGAGATGGCGGACAGTCTGATAATTCACCCCTCCACTTT
d_call: TRBD1; v_call: TRBV20-1; clone_size: once; j_call: TRBJ2-6; cdr3_aa: CSARKRGTGGSGANVLTF; cdr3_nt: TGCAGTGCTAGAAAGCGCGGGACAGGGGGCTCTGGGGCCAACGTCCTGACTTTC
d_call: NA; v_call: TRBV27; clone_size: NA; j_call: TRBJ1-2; cdr3_aa: CASSPLRQTYGYTF; cdr3_nt: TGTGCCAGCAGTCCGTTACGGCAGACTTATGGCTACACCTTC
d_call: TRBD1; v_call: TRBV29-1; clone_size: few; j_call: TRBJ2-1; cdr3_aa: CSTTGTGGTYNEQFF; cdr3_nt: TGCAGCACAACCGGGACAGGGGGCACCTACAATGAGCAGTTCTTC
d_call: NA; v_call: TRBV20-1; clone_size: NA; j_call: TRBJ1-1; cdr3_aa: CSVLSGLSTEAFF; cdr3_nt: TGCAGTGTCTTATCTGGTCTGTCGACTGAAGCTTTCTTT
d_call: TRBD2; v_call: TRBV5-1; clone_size: NA; j_call: TRBJ2-1; cdr3_aa: CASTLIGGRAVYNEQFF; cdr3_nt: TGCGCCAGCACCTTGATCGGCGGGAGGGCCGTGTACAATGAGCAGTTCTTC
d_call: NA; v_call: TRBV20-1; clone_size: few; j_call: TRBJ1-2; cdr3_aa: CSANPPGTYGYTF; cdr3_nt: TGCAGTGCTAATCCTCCCGGAACCTATGGCTACACCTTC
d_call: NA; v_call: TRBV5-6; clone_size: NA; j_call: TRBJ2-5; cdr3_aa: CASSVSGTGETQYF; cdr3_nt: TGTGCCAGCAGCGTTAGCGGAACGGGGGAGACCCAGTACTTC
d_call: NA; v_call: TRBV6-5; clone_size: medium-sized; j_call: TRBJ1-4; cdr3_aa: CASSYTPDRLGEKLFF; cdr3_nt: TGTGCCAGCAGTTACACTCCCGACAGGCTTGGGGAAAAACTGTTTTTT
d_call: NA; v_call: TRBV27; clone_size: NA; j_call: TRBJ2-1; cdr3_aa: CASSWGPGEQFF; cdr3_nt: TGTGCCAGCAGTTGGGGTCCGGGTGAGCAGTTCTTC
d_call: NA; v_call: TRBV3-1; clone_size: NA; j_call: TRBJ2-1; cdr3_aa: CASSPIAVSGGEQFF; cdr3_nt: TGTGCCAGCAGCCCAATAGCGGTCTCCGGTGGCGAGCAGTTCTTC
d_call: NA; v_call: TRBV5-1; clone_size: few; j_call: TRBJ2-2; cdr3_aa: CASSPQSSSNTGELFF; cdr3_nt: TGCGCCAGCAGCCCCCAATCATCCAGTAACACCGGGGAGCTGTTTTTT
d_call: TRBD1; v_call: TRBV19; clone_size: few; j_call: TRBJ2-1; cdr3_aa: CASSPEGQGLRSGEQFF; cdr3_nt: TGTGCCAGTAGTCCGGAAGGACAGGGTTTAAGGTCCGGTGAGCAGTTCTTC
d_call: NA; v_call: TRBV21-1; clone_size: NA; j_call: TRBJ1-4; cdr3_aa: CASSSRGRSNEKLFF; cdr3_nt: TGTGCCAGCAGCAGCCGGGGGAGGAGTAATGAAAAACTGTTTTTT
d_call: NA; v_call: TRBV20-1; clone_size: NA; j_call: TRBJ2-5; cdr3_aa: CSARVRQSQETQYF; cdr3_nt: TGCAGTGCTAGAGTGCGACAGAGCCAAGAGACCCAGTACTTC
d_call: TRBD1; v_call: TRBV12-3/TRBV12-4; clone_size: NA; j_call: TRBJ1-1; cdr3_aa: CASSRDRGEKNTEAFF; cdr3_nt: TGTGCCAGCAGTCGGGACAGGGGAGAGAAGAACACTGAAGCTTTCTTT
d_call: NA; v_call: TRBV5-1; clone_size: many; j_call: TRBJ1-2; cdr3_aa: CASSLQGSGYTF; cdr3_nt: TGCGCCAGCAGCTTGCAAGGGTCTGGCTACACCTTC
d_call: NA; v_call: TRBV20-1; clone_size: few; j_call: TRBJ2-5; cdr3_aa: CSALDSNQETQYF; cdr3_nt: TGCAGTGCTCTTGACAGCAACCAAGAGACCCAGTACTTC
d_call: NA; v_call: TRBV18; clone_size: NA; j_call: TRBJ2-5; cdr3_aa: CASSPRSAWETQYF; cdr3_nt: TGTGCCAGCTCACCACGTTCAGCCTGGGAGACCCAGTACTTC
d_call: NA; v_call: TRBV28; clone_size: many; j_call: TRBJ2-7; cdr3_aa: CASRGPGSEQYF; cdr3_nt: TGTGCAAGCCGGGGTCCCGGGTCCGAGCAGTACTTC
d_call: TRBD1; v_call: TRBV19; clone_size: few; j_call: TRBJ2-5; cdr3_aa: CASQNRGETQYF; cdr3_nt: TGTGCCAGCCAAAACAGGGGGGAGACCCAGTACTTC
d_call: NA; v_call: TRBV5-1; clone_size: NA; j_call: TRBJ2-3; cdr3_aa: CATSSAPFADTQYF; cdr3_nt: TGCGCCACCTCTAGCGCCCCGTTCGCAGATACGCAGTATTTT
d_call: NA; v_call: TRBV5-1; clone_size: many; j_call: TRBJ1-1; cdr3_aa: CASSLEDPSSAFF; cdr3_nt: TGCGCCAGCAGCTTGGAGGACCCATCGTCAGCTTTCTTT
d_call: NA; v_call: TRBV18; clone_size: few; j_call: TRBJ1-1; cdr3_aa: CASSQSALNTEAFF; cdr3_nt: TGTGCCAGCTCACAGTCAGCCCTGAACACTGAAGCTTTCTTT
d_call: TRBD1; v_call: TRBV6-5; clone_size: NA; j_call: TRBJ2-7; cdr3_aa: CASRTGTGTSYEQYF; cdr3_nt: TGTGCCAGCAGGACGGGGACAGGGACCTCCTACGAGCAGTACTTC
d_call: TRBD2; v_call: TRBV20-1; clone_size: NA; j_call: TRBJ2-1; cdr3_aa: CSATTSGGRQFF; cdr3_nt: TGCAGTGCCACTACTTCGGGAGGGCGTCAGTTCTTC
d_call: NA; v_call: TRBV5-1; clone_size: NA; j_call: TRBJ2-1; cdr3_aa: CASSLDTVKQNEQFF; cdr3_nt: TGCGCCAGCAGCTTGGATACCGTGAAACAAAATGAGCAGTTCTTC
d_call: NA; v_call: TRBV6-6; clone_size: few; j_call: TRBJ1-2; cdr3_aa: CASSYEGGIRGYTF; cdr3_nt: TGTGCCAGCAGTTACGAGGGCGGGATTCGCGGCTACACCTTC
d_call: NA; v_call: TRBV6-6; clone_size: NA; j_call: TRBJ2-7; cdr3_aa: CASSLTSTSSYEQYF; cdr3_nt: TGTGCCAGCAGCCTGACTAGTACAAGCTCCTACGAGCAGTACTTC